This T cell receptor beta chain was profiled in a study of T cells in localized non-small cell lung cancer. This table comes from immunoSEQ multiplex PCR, and its TCRdb copy is limited to in-frame clones, with some not included. The data hold about 6,700 clones, with around 50% observed a single time. Findings of the study overall: Higher T cell density in the blood was associated with longer overall survival, whereas higher adjacent-lung clonality associated with shorter survival. Without multi-region sequencing, intratumor heterogeneity could not be excluded. Out of the top 100 tumor clones, a median roughly 50 were seen in adjacent lung. Uninvolved adjacent lung had more T cell clonality than any other tissue, topping tumor.

Points on this clone: No antigen is known for it.

This CDR3 region has 15 residues. Germline lookup yields CDR1 MGHDK and CDR2 SYGVNS. V was pared by 0 bases and J by 4 bases, with 5 bases of the junction left unmatched. The sequenced sample was lymph node tissue, obtained before any cancer treatment. The receptor was derived from a female donor aged 60 or older with stage I lung adenocarcinoma. J is TRBJ1-2 and V is TRBV25-1, with 7 nucleotides matching TRBD1. The CDR3 DNA reads TGTGCCAGCAGTGAATACCAGGGGGGGATCTATGGCTACACCTTC. It encodes CASSEYQGGIYGYTF.